The rows below give T cell receptor beta chains drawn from one sample of a study of Ad26.COV2.S vaccination and SARS-CoV-2 variants. Assay: immunoSEQ multiplex PCR; the TCRdb copy retains only in-frame clones and omits some. The repertoire has approximately 500,000 clones, 70% to 90% of them found once; the top ten carry around 13%. The input for sequencing was peripheral blood, taken in a trial of Ad26.COV2.S vaccine versus placebo. All receptors come from a person between 18 and 60 years old who received the Ad26.COV2.S COVID-19 vaccine or a placebo. Each CDR3 is given with its conserved first and last residue. Fields, in order: D gene, J gene, V gene, clone size, CDR3 protein, CDR3 DNA. The D gene is left open where the match is weak. Size is omitted from some rows. Given values are once, few, many or a class for expanded clones.

>-|TRBJ1-5|TRBV28|-
CASNLVSNQPQHF
TGTGCCAGCAATTTGGTTAGCAATCAGCCCCAGCATTTT
>TRBD1|TRBJ1-5|TRBV30|-
CAWSVRGGSNQPQHF
TGTGCCTGGAGTGTACGAGGGGGCAGCAATCAGCCCCAGCATTTT
>-|TRBJ1-6|TRBV6-6|-
CASSTPGDNLHF
TGTGCCAGCAGTACCCCAGGGGACAACCTCCACTTT
>-|TRBJ2-1|TRBV7-9|once
CASSPRDGYNEQFF
TGTGCCAGCAGCCCCAGGGACGGGTACAATGAGCAGTTCTTC
>TRBD2|TRBJ2-7|TRBV10-3|-
CAISEMVGLAIGF
TGTGCCATCAGTGAGATGGTGGGACTAGCGATCGGTTTC
>-|TRBJ2-7|TRBV28|-
CATSVLGPSTYEQYF
TGTGCCACCAGTGTTTTGGGGCCATCAACCTACGAGCAGTACTTC
>TRBD2|TRBJ2-2|TRBV11-2|-
CASSTLAGGTGELFF
TGTGCCAGCAGCACGCTAGCGGGAGGCACCGGGGAGCTGTTTTTT
>TRBD2|TRBJ2-2|TRBV6-4|-
CASSNRRGANTGELFF
TGTGCCAGCAGTAACCGCCGGGGGGCGAACACCGGGGAGCTGTTTTTT
>-|TRBJ2-6|TRBV7-8|-
CASSLAVRPSGANVLTF
TGTGCCAGCAGCTTAGCGGTCCGGCCCTCTGGGGCCAACGTCCTGACTTTC
>-|TRBJ2-1|TRBV20-1|-
CSASNAGSSYNEQFF
TGCAGTGCTAGTAACGCCGGGAGCTCCTACAATGAGCAGTTCTTC
>-|TRBJ1-2|TRBV7-3|-
CASSLMGAPRGYTF
TGTGCCAGCAGCTTAATGGGTGCCCCTCGGGGCTACACCTTC
>TRBD2|TRBJ2-7|TRBV3-1/TRBV3-2|-
CASSPWAGGPTDEQYF
TGTGCCAGCAGCCCTTGGGCGGGAGGGCCCACGGACGAGCAGTACTTC
>-|TRBJ2-7|TRBV5-1|-
CASSLEDSSYEQYF
TGCGCCAGCAGCTTGGAGGACAGCTCCTACGAGCAGTACTTC
>-|TRBJ2-1|TRBV5-1|-
CASSLATGLDEQFF
TGCGCCAGCAGCTTGGCCACGGGACTTGATGAGCAGTTCTTC
>TRBD1|TRBJ1-5|TRBV7-2|-
CASSLEGAGGQPQHF
TGTGCCAGCAGCTTAGAAGGGGCAGGGGGACAGCCCCAGCATTTT
>TRBD1|TRBJ1-5|TRBV27|few
CASSPIFGPNLGQIYNQPQHF
TGTGCCAGCAGCCCAATATTCGGGCCGAACCTGGGACAGATTTACAATCAGCCCCAGCATTTT
>-|TRBJ2-7|TRBV29-1|-
CSVEAARGRVYEQYF
TGCAGCGTTGAGGCAGCCAGGGGACGGGTTTACGAGCAGTACTTC
>-|TRBJ2-7|TRBV27|once
CASSSAMEQYF
TGTGCCAGCAGTTCGGCCATGGAGCAGTACTTC
>-|TRBJ2-5|TRBV11-2|-
CASSPEGNSWETQYF
TGTGCCAGCAGCCCCGAGGGGAATTCGTGGGAGACCCAGTACTTC
>TRBD1|TRBJ1-1|TRBV7-9|few
CASSDRGSTEAFF
TGTGCCAGCAGCGACAGGGGAAGTACTGAAGCTTTCTTT
>TRBD2|TRBJ2-1|TRBV15|-
CATSRSGSGGNEQFF
TGTGCCACCAGCCGAAGCGGGAGTGGGGGGAATGAGCAGTTCTTC
>TRBD1|TRBJ2-3|TRBV7-2|-
CASSLRPGGPRTDTQYF
TGTGCCAGCAGCTTAAGGCCAGGGGGTCCCCGCACAGATACGCAGTATTTT
>TRBD2|TRBJ2-2|TRBV11-3|-
CASSLWVWGGKNTGELFF
TGTGCCAGCAGCTTATGGGTATGGGGGGGTAAGAACACCGGGGAGCTGTTTTTT
>TRBD2|TRBJ2-1|TRBV5-1|-
CASSSPRGLAGVEGENEQFF
TGCGCCAGCAGCTCACCCCGTGGACTAGCGGGAGTGGAGGGGGAAAATGAGCAGTTCTTC
>-|TRBJ1-1|TRBV30|-
CAWTRDPGEAFF
TGTGCCTGGACCAGGGACCCGGGTGAAGCTTTCTTT
>-|TRBJ2-7|TRBV20-1|-
CSASSNEQYF
TGCAGTGCATCGTCGAACGAGCAGTACTTC
>-|TRBJ1-1|TRBV7-2|-
CASSPLRGNTEAFF
TGTGCCAGCAGCCCTCTCAGGGGGAACACTGAAGCTTTCTTT
>TRBD1|TRBJ1-1|TRBV5-1|-
CASSWRGPGTEAFF
TGCGCCAGCAGCTGGAGGGGGCCAGGCACTGAAGCTTTCTTT
>-|TRBJ2-7|TRBV27|-
CASSLLAGYGEQYF
TGTGCCAGCAGTTTACTTGCGGGATACGGCGAGCAGTACTTC
>TRBD1|TRBJ1-2|TRBV18|-
CASSPQGVGDYGYTF
TGTGCCAGCTCCCCCCAGGGGGTAGGGGACTATGGCTACACCTTC
>-|TRBJ1-1|TRBV3-1/TRBV3-2|-
CASSLRGPNTEAFF
TGTGCCAGCAGCTTACGTGGGCCGAACACTGAAGCTTTCTTT
>-|TRBJ2-7|TRBV20-1|once
CSASPQATFYEQYF
TGCAGTGCTAGTCCACAGGCCACATTCTACGAGCAGTACTTC
>-|TRBJ1-5|TRBV28|-
CASSHRGGQQPQHF
TGTGCCAGCAGCCACCGGGGGGGGCAACAGCCCCAGCATTTT
>-|TRBJ2-6|TRBV9|once
CASSATLTGKGHSGANVLTF
TGTGCCAGCAGCGCGACCCTAACAGGGAAGGGTCACTCTGGGGCCAACGTCCTGACTTTC
>-|TRBJ2-2|TRBV29-1|-
CSAYTRAFTGELFF
TGCAGCGCTTATACCCGGGCCTTCACCGGGGAGCTGTTTTTT
>-|TRBJ1-4|TRBV6-5|-
CASIWAIIGEKLFF
TGTGCCAGCATATGGGCCATTATAGGGGAAAAACTGTTTTTT
>-|TRBJ1-2|TRBV5-4|few
CASSLLSVYNYGYTF
TGTGCCAGCAGCTTGCTAAGTGTTTATAACTATGGCTACACCTTC
>TRBD2|TRBJ2-5|TRBV12-5|-
CASASGRQETQYF
TGTGCTAGTGCTAGCGGTCGACAAGAGACCCAGTACTTC
>-|TRBJ1-5|TRBV2|-
CASTQSGSNQPQHF
TGTGCCAGCACCCAGTCTGGGAGCAATCAGCCCCAGCATTTT
>TRBD1|TRBJ2-3|TRBV15|once
CATSTGGVGTDTQYF
TGTGCCACCAGTACAGGGGGAGTCGGCACAGATACGCAGTATTTT
>TRBD2|TRBJ2-1|TRBV25-1|-
CASSLTLAGDNEQFF
TGTGCCAGCAGTTTGACACTAGCGGGAGACAATGAGCAGTTCTTC
>TRBD1|TRBJ2-2|TRBV27|-
CASSSPRTGANTGELFF
TGTGCCAGCAGTTCCCCTCGGACAGGGGCGAACACCGGGGAGCTGTTTTTT
>-|TRBJ2-1|TRBV15|-
CATSRGRQPEQFF
TGTGCCACCAGCAGAGGTCGCCAGCCGGAGCAGTTCTTC
>TRBD1|TRBJ1-2|TRBV19|-
CASTTGQGAAGYTF
TGTGCCAGTACCACCGGACAGGGGGCTGCTGGCTACACCTTC
>-|TRBJ2-7|TRBV7-2|few
CASSLEWTVSYEQYF
TGTGCCAGCAGCTTAGAATGGACAGTCTCCTACGAGCAGTACTTC